This TCR beta chain was recorded in a study of cytomegalovirus exposure and HLA in healthy donors (dated by TCRdb to about 2017). Notes on the research overall: An earlier analysis of several hundred of the donors reported 250 to 300 Gb of sequence data and around 120 million unique TCR beta sequences from 150 million to 200 million T cells. Around 320 gigabases of sequencing data and tens of millions of unique TCR sequences were included in an early release covering about 700 HLA-typed donors. Of the roughly 400 genotyped donors, about 80% fell in the genetic ancestry cluster associated with self-reported Caucasian donors. The study aimed to test whether cataloging public T cell receptors could reveal signatures of past pathogen exposure. Using immunosequencing, the study profiled T cell repertoires from about 610 subjects and related those repertoires to cytomegalovirus serostatus. Along with the roughly 700-subject first cohort, a separate validation cohort of roughly 110 different subjects was used. The study combined high-throughput TCR immunosequencing, statistical association of individual TCRs with disease status, and machine learning to predict cytomegalovirus infection status. A later analysis re-analyzed previously published TCR beta repertoires from several hundred donors and added high-resolution HLA genotyping to study TCR occurrence patterns. Rather than using new phenotypic data, the later analysis identified candidate immune exposures from TCR beta sequences and from how often those sequences occurred across donors. To decide whether each TCR beta V gene segment behaved as functional or pseudogenic, an earlier analysis of over 500 of the donors relied on high-throughput TCR beta sequencing. Donor age, sex, ethnicity and CMV serostatus were compiled alongside the repertoire data. In a later genetic analysis, genome-wide SNP genotypes for about 55% of the roughly 670 donors were used, and that subset was treated as a discovery cohort. Every repertoire in the discovery cohort had been generated on one and the same sequencing platform. Class I and class II HLA loci were covered by the typing at four-digit resolution. The number of donors typed differed by locus, with 629-630 for A, B, C, DRB1 and DQB1, 522 for DQA1, 600 to 610 for DPA1, and some 440 for DPB1. A handful of DR-DQ haplotypes were handled as single units for association and clustering because linkage in the cohort was strong. On average, roughly 200,000 unique TCR beta nucleotide sequences were sequenced per donor among roughly 430 genotyped donors of the cohort, with roughly 18% of those sequences being non-productive.

The germline V gene sets CDR1 to SGHVS and CDR2 to FQNEAQ. There are 15 amino acids in the CDR3, from cysteine to phenylalanine inclusive. Only the CDR3 DNA stays, 45 bases, in frame from base 1. A distance of 11 bases separates the germline ends of V and J, which lose 5 bases and 0 bases respectively. The library came from the immunoSEQ multiplex PCR assay. The multiplex PCR relied on a mix of 60 forward primers for TCR Vbeta segments and 13 reverse primers for TCR Jbeta segments. A multiplex PCR assay on genomic DNA amplified the CDR3 region of rearranged TCR beta genes. The amplified TCR beta libraries were sequenced on the Illumina HiSeq System as 87-base-pair reads. The published analysis was carried out like this. In a later analysis, roughly 80 million unique TCR beta chains were counted across the 666 repertoires, and around 10 million of these chains were shared by at least two donors. Raw reads were error-corrected and collapsed into unique sequences with a nearest-neighbor algorithm that merged closely related sequences to remove PCR and sequencing errors. Alignment of CDR3 sequences to IMGT reference sequences was used to assign V, D and J gene segments. For a sequence to be retained, a match of at least six nucleotides was required to both a V gene segment and a J gene segment. A rearrangement was called productive if the CDR3 had no stop codons and remained in frame with V and J, and every other rearrangement was called non-productive. CDR3 was defined by IMGT convention, running from the second conserved V-encoded cysteine to the conserved J-encoded phenylalanine. The earlier analysis of roughly 590 of the donors excluded any sequence lacking an unambiguous match to a single V gene segment. In an earlier analysis of approximately 550 of the donors, V segments were called functional above 56.7% productive rearrangements and were called segregating when the between-donor standard deviation exceeded 5%. A statistical classification framework was built for diagnosing cytomegalovirus status from the catalog of TCR beta chain sequences. In a later analysis, V and J genes were assigned by comparing TCR nucleotide sequences against IMGT/GENE-DB human TR gene sequences. Using the TCRdist pipeline, a later analysis assigned CDR3 sequences along with most-parsimonious VDJ recombination scenarios. In a later analysis, each TCR beta chain was defined by its CDR3 amino acid sequence together with its V-gene family, and reads lacking a unique V-gene family were excluded. In a later analysis, 500 to 650 highly shared, low-generation-probability nucleotide sequences were removed to address suspected cross-contamination and a sequencing artifact. In a later analysis, a clonal expansion index was calculated for each public chain from normalized within-repertoire ranks of inferred template counts. In a later analysis, generation probabilities were computed with a VDJ recombination model fitted to out-of-frame rearrangements, and the resulting probabilities were checked against IGoR. In a later analysis, hypergeometric tests were used to score TCR-TCR, TCR-HLA and TCR-CMV co-occurrence, with a repertoire-size bias correction applied to TCR pairs. False discovery rates were estimated in a later analysis by permuting HLA or CMV assignments 20 times. In a later analysis, co-occurring TCRs were grouped using DBSCAN, and TCRdist sequence similarity was added for clustering within HLA-allele-positive subsets. Co-occurrence clustering excluded repertoires with fewer than 30,000 or more than 120,000 public chains, plus five with anomalous nucleotide sharing. TCRdb holds this immuneACCESS table with in-frame rearrangements only. Some clones are missing; in checked studies, unresolved V genes explain under half, and the rest has no known cause. V, J and clone size are taken as reported in that table, and D and trimming were inferred from the DNA itself. Counted in this sample were over 200,000 clones; roughly 87% of them appeared once. The ten largest clones capture around 6% of the sample.

In total, around 600 healthy bone marrow donors made up the cohort. All cohort members were sampled while nominally healthy, although unrecorded immune exposures were likely present. The donor was CMV seropositive and belonged to the group of 250 to 350 seropositive cohort members. Each donor provided a peripheral blood sample, and peripheral blood mononuclear cells were used for TCR beta sequencing. Genomic DNA was extracted from the blood cell samples with the Qiagen DNeasy Blood Extraction Kit. In regard to this clone: The antigen it recognizes is unknown. Qualities for individual bases were not recorded, and no much larger clone is one base off.

What the study reported, not specific to this receptor: Because counts were too low, about 18 rarely observed V segments, including chromosome 9 orphons, were excluded from the earlier analysis of some 540 of the donors. When HLA alleles, especially DR and DQ, strongly co-occurred, attributing TCR associations to individual alleles was difficult. Sequencing depth was assumed to be roughly uniform across donors in the presence/absence analyses, though that assumption may not hold. In a later analysis, HLA-associated TCR beta chains were found to be more clonally expanded and to have lower generation probabilities than equally common non-associated chains. A later genetic analysis associated a missense DCLRE1C variant with V-gene and J-gene trimming of TCR beta chains, and an independent cohort replicated the association. A cluster of highly shared sequence variants was judged likely to be a technical artifact of the sequencing pipeline. In a later analysis, most CMV-associated TCR beta chains were found to appear HLA-restricted, with HLA associations seemingly driven largely by CMV exposure. According to a later genetic analysis, donors in an Asian-associated ancestry cluster had fewer N-insertions in productive TCRs than the approximately 670-donor mean. Broadly in line with IMGT annotations, most TCR beta V segments showed up in productive rearrangements about 87% or about 30% of the time in an earlier analysis of several hundred of the donors. In a later analysis, several top co-occurrence clusters were reported to appear linked to parvovirus B19, influenza, CMV and Epstein-Barr virus. Because HLA typing was missing for some donors at each locus, association tests included only the typed subset. The 87-base-pair reads could not distinguish some IMGT-functional V segments, including TRBV6-2 and TRBV6-3, so those segments were excluded. A further reported finding was that TCR beta sequences accurately predicted the HLA-A and HLA-B alleles for most subjects in the first cohort. At a false discovery rate of 0.05, a later analysis linked about 17,000 TCR beta sequences to specific HLA alleles. Most TCR sequences were seen in very few donors, while some public TCRs were found in many individuals. CMV serostatus was the only immune exposure information available for the cohort. The authors suggested that the approach could potentially be generalized to other disease states and immunological phenotypes. The cohort was sequenced for TCR beta chains only, and without alpha or paired-chain data the features that could be detected were limited. The study gave a list of under 200 TCR beta chains associated with cytomegalovirus. In vitro tests confirmed that a few of the cytomegalovirus-associated TCR beta chains recognize cytomegalovirus antigens. The classifier was reported to diagnose cytomegalovirus status with high specificity and sensitivity in both the original and validation cohorts. Correlated functional status among segregating V segments might be attributable to linkage disequilibrium, but an unknown experimental factor could not be ruled out. According to a later analysis, TCR association rates differed among HLA loci, with DRB1 alleles showing the most associated TCRs and HLA-C alleles showing the fewest.

The source material was PBMCs. The V gene is TRBV7-8 and the J gene is TRBJ2-1; TRBD1 is a possible D gene, resting on 6 matching bases. The source of this sequence is a man between 40 and 49 years old in good health and CMV-seropositive. The nucleotide sequence reads TGTGCCAGCAGCCCGAGACAGGCCTCCTACAATGAGCAGTTCTTC. This encodes CASSPRQASYNEQFF.